Listed below are T cell receptor beta chains from one sample, sequenced in a study of blood T cell repertoires in COVID-19. The repertoire was sequenced with immunoSEQ multiplex PCR; TCRdb's copy has only in-frame clones and lacks some. The sample lists 200,000 to 250,000 clones; approximately 86% were seen once. Specimen: PBMCs or T cells enriched from blood (not recorded which). The origin of the receptors is a woman aged 35 to 49 with acute COVID-19. CDR3s leave out the opening cysteine and the closing phenylalanine or tryptophan. Rows give clone size only sometimes, using once, few, many, or a class for an expanded clone.

clone_size j_call v_call cdr3_aa
. TRBJ2-7 TRBV6-2/TRBV6-3 ASSRGLRIPYEQY
. TRBJ2-2 TRBV5-6 ASSLKWLAGNTGELF
. TRBJ2-5 TRBV7-7 ASSLGGQETQY
. TRBJ2-3 TRBV6-2/TRBV6-3 ASSNPGGANTQY
. TRBJ2-6 TRBV6-6 ASSRRTGVSGANVLT
many TRBJ1-1 TRBV5-8 ASSPTGPEAF
once TRBJ1-2 TRBV6-1 ASSEFVTTINYGYT
few TRBJ1-5 TRBV28 ASSLNVPQGGKPQH
. TRBJ2-3 TRBV27 ASSSTGSSTDTQY
once TRBJ1-5 TRBV28 ASSYITRGNSNQPQH
. TRBJ1-5 TRBV24-1 ATSDHSNQPQH
. TRBJ1-2 TRBV5-5 ASRTRDLGGGYT
. TRBJ1-5 TRBV28 ASSLRQVNQPQH
. TRBJ1-1 TRBV28 ASILRTEAF
. TRBJ1-5 TRBV2 ASSGQRSQPQH
. TRBJ2-5 TRBV30 ACLNPTVQETQY
. TRBJ2-1 TRBV29-1 ICGKSYNEQF
. TRBJ2-1 TRBV6-5 ASSPTSGYNEQF
. TRBJ2-7 TRBV19 ASRRDSSYEQY
. TRBJ1-6 TRBV6-5 ASKGELYNSPLH
. TRBJ1-2 TRBV19 ASSMELLTFGYT
. TRBJ1-6 TRBV9 ASSVAQGGTPLH
. TRBJ1-1 TRBV28 ASSLGTGFRRTEAF
. TRBJ2-1 TRBV9 ASSRDTSSYNEQF
many TRBJ2-5 TRBV3-1/TRBV3-2 ASSQGPSGKTQY
. TRBJ1-2 TRBV2 ASSPMGQNYGYT
. TRBJ1-2 TRBV6-2/TRBV6-3 ASSWAGVGYGYT
once TRBJ2-7 TRBV6-5 ASRGQSYEQY
. TRBJ2-2 TRBV9 ASSVGLNRYTGELF
. TRBJ2-3 TRBV4-1 ASSQDVAGRSDTQY
. TRBJ1-1 TRBV18 ASSPSEGGTEAF
. TRBJ1-2 TRBV7-9 ASSLGSQLEVA
. TRBJ1-1 TRBV19 ASIGGSEAF
. TRBJ1-5 TRBV2 ASSEGWGGNQPQH
. TRBJ1-2 TRBV6-5 ASSSHLTGGYGYT
. TRBJ2-1 TRBV10-3 AISEGQINGEQF
. TRBJ1-6 TRBV18 ASSPGVTVFPH
. TRBJ2-1 TRBV19 ASSDKLGAYNEQF
. TRBJ2-1 TRBV5-1 ASSLGGSSYNEQF
. TRBJ2-3 TRBV19 ASGNRGLTDTQY
. TRBJ2-6 TRBV20-1 SASGGGSGANVLT